This TCR beta chain comes out of a study of T cell changes during pregnancy in multiple sclerosis. Libraries were prepared by immunoSEQ multiplex PCR; TCRdb keeps only in-frame clonotypes and omits some of them. The table has roughly 70,000 clones, 80% to 90% seen once. Unmatched junction bases numbered 28, after V lost 7 bases and J lost 4 bases. CDR1 is SQVTM and CDR2 is ANQGSEA in the germline V gene. The CDR3 contains 20 residues. The receptor comes from a female donor with multiple sclerosis, enrolled in a pregnancy study. This rearrangement joins TRBV29-1 to TRBJ1-2, with 9 nucleotides matching TRBD1. The sequencing used peripheral blood, collected before pregnancy. CDR3 nucleotide sequence: TGCAGCGCTCGCTGGGGACCAACAACAGGGGGCGGCGTTGTGATCTATGGCTACACCTTC. Its protein is CSARWGPTTGGGVVIYGYTF.